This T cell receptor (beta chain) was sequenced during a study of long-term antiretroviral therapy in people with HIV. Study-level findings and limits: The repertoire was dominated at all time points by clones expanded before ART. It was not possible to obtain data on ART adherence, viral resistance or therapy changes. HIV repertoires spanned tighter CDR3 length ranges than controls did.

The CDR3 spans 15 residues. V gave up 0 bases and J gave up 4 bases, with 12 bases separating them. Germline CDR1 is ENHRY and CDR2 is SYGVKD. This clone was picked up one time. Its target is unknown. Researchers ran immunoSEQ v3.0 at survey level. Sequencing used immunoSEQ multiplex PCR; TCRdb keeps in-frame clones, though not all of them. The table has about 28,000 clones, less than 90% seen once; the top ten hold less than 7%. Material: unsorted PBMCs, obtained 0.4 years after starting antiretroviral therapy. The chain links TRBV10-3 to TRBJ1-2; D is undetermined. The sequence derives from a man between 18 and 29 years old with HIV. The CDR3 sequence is CAISESIEGGYGYTF. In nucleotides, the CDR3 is TGTGCCATCAGTGAGTCGATTGAGGGAGGCTATGGCTACACCTTC.